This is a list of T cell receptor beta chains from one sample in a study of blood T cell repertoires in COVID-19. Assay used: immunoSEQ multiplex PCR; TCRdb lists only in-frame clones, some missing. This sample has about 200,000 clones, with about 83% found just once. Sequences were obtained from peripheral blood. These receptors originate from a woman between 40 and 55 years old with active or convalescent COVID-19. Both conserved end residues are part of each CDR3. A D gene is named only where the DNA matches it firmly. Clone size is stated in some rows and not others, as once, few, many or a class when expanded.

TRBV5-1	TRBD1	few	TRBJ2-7	TGCGCCAGCAGCTTTGGGACAGGTTACAGCTCCTACGAGCAGTACTTC	CASSFGTGYSSYEQYF
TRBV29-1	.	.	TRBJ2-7	TGCAGCGTTCCCTGGGGGCCCTACGAGCAGTACTTC	CSVPWGPYEQYF
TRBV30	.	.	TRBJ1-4	TGTGCCTCCTCGGGGTCTGAAAAACTGTTTTTT	CASSGSEKLFF
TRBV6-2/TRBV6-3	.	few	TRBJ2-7	TGTGCCAGCAGTTACGGGCCGTACGAGCAGTACTTC	CASSYGPYEQYF
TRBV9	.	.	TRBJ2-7	TGTGCCAGCAGCGTAGGCGGGGGCGCCGGCTACGAGCAGTACTTC	CASSVGGGAGYEQYF
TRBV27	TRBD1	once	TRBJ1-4	TGTGCCAGCAGTTTATATGGGACAGGGGGGGGTACTAATGAAAAACTGTTTTTT	CASSLYGTGGGTNEKLFF
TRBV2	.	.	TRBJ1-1	TGTGCCAGCGTGGGGCCAGGGCTCGGCACTGAAGCTTTCTTT	CASVGPGLGTEAFF
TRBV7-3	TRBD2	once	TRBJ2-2	TGTGCCAGCAGCTTGTATAGCGGGGGGAACACCGGGGAGCTGTTTTTT	CASSLYSGGNTGELFF
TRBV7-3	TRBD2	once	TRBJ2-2	TGTGCCAGCAGCCAGCCGTCGGGGGGTAGGACCGGGGAGCTGTTTTTT	CASSQPSGGRTGELFF
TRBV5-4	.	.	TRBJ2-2	TGTGCCAGCAGCTTGGTGGCCAATTCCCCCGGGGAGCTGTTTTTT	CASSLVANSPGELFF
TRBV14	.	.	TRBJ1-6	TGTGCCAGCAGCCAAGCTGGACAGAGGCGCTCCTATAATTCACCCCTCCACTTT	CASSQAGQRRSYNSPLHF
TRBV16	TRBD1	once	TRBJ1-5	TGTGCCAGCAGCCAATCGGGGCAGGGGGCAAGTCAGCCCCAGCATTTT	CASSQSGQGASQPQHF
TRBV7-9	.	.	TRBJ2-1	TGTGCCAGCAGCTCGGGACTCGGAGAGCAGTTCTTC	CASSSGLGEQFF
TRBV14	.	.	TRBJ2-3	TGTGCCAGCAGCCAAGATAGGGGCCTTGATAGCACAGATACGCAGTATTTT	CASSQDRGLDSTDTQYF
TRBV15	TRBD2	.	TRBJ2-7	TGTGCCACCAGCAGCCCTAGGGCGGGAGACAGAGAAGAGCAGTACTTC	CATSSPRAGDREEQYF
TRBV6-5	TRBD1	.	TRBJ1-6	TGTGCCAGCAGACCAACGGGACAGCAGAATTCACCCCTCCACTTT	CASRPTGQQNSPLHF
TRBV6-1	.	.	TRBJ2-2	TGTGCCAGCAGTGACCGGGATCTAATGGCGACCCACACCGGGGAGCTGTTTTTT	CASSDRDLMATHTGELFF
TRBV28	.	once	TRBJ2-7	TGTGCCAGCAGGGAACAGGGCGTCTACGAGCAGTACTTC	CASREQGVYEQYF
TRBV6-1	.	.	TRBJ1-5	TGTGCCAGCAGTGAAAGGGCAGGGGTTTTACCGCCCCAGCATTTT	CASSERAGVLPPQHF
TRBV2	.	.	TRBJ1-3	TGTGCCAGCATCCGAGAGGGGGGGGCTGGAAACACCATATATTTT	CASIREGGAGNTIYF
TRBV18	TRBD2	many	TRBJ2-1	TGTGCCAGCTCACCCTCAAGCGGGAGGCTATCCTACAATGAGCAGTTCTTC	CASSPSSGRLSYNEQFF
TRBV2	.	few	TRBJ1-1	TGTGCCAGCTTGAGGAGGGATAACACTGAAGCTTTCTTT	CASLRRDNTEAFF
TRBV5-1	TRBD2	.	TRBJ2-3	TGCGCCAGCAGCTTGGGGACTAGCGGGAGACTAGGCACAGATACGCAGTATTTT	CASSLGTSGRLGTDTQYF
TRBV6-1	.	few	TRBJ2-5	TGTGCCAGCAGTGAAGATCGGTTCTTAGAGACCCAGTACTTC	CASSEDRFLETQYF
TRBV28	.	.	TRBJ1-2	TGTGCCAGCGCCTCCGTGGGGCGGAACTATGGCTACACCTTC	CASASVGRNYGYTF
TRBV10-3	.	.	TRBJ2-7	TGTGCCATCAGTGAGTCGAGCCGGTACGAGCAGTACTTC	CAISESSRYEQYF
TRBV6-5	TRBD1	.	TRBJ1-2	TGTGCCAGCTTCAACAGGGGAACTGGCTACACCTTC	CASFNRGTGYTF
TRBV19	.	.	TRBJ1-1	TGTGCCAGTAGTATAGGAGGAGCGGGGGAGAGGACCACTGAAGCTTTCTTT	CASSIGGAGERTTEAFF
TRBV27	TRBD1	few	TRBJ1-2	TGTGCCAGCAGTTTTAGACAGGGGGATTATGGCTACACCTTC	CASSFRQGDYGYTF
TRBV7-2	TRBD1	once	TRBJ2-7	TGTGCCAGCAGCTTAGAAGGGACAGGGGGCGAGCAGTACTTC	CASSLEGTGGEQYF
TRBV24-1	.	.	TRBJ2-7	TGTGCCACCAGTGAGTGGGCTGGGGAGCAGTACTTC	CATSEWAGEQYF
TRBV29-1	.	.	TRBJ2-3	TGCAGCGTACTCAGGGGAAAGGGCACAGATACGCAGTATTTT	CSVLRGKGTDTQYF
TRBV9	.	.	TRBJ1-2	TGTGCCAGCAGCGTAGAATGGCAGGGTGATAACTATGGCTACACCTTC	CASSVEWQGDNYGYTF
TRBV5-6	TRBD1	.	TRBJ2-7	TGTGCCAGCAGTCTGGGACAGGACTACGAGCAGTACTTC	CASSLGQDYEQYF
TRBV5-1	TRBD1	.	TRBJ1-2	TGCGCCAGCAGCTTGGGGGGACAGGGACGCTATGGCTACACCTTC	CASSLGGQGRYGYTF
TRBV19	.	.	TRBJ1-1	TGTGCCAGTAGCCTCCCGATCGGGGGCACTGAAGCTTTCTTT	CASSLPIGGTEAFF
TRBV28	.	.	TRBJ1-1	TGTGCCAGCAGTTTTCACGGGGAAAACACTGAAGCTTTCTTT	CASSFHGENTEAFF
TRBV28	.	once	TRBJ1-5	TGTGCCAGCAGCCGTAGACTTCTCAATCAGCCCCAGCATTTT	CASSRRLLNQPQHF
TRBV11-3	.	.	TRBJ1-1	TGTGCCAGCAGCTCCCTGGGGAACAGGCGAGAAGAAGCTTTCTTT	CASSSLGNRREEAFF
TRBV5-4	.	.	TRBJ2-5	TGTGCCAGCAGCTTGGCCGGGACTGGACAAGAGACCCAGTACTTC	CASSLAGTGQETQYF
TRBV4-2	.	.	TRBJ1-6	TGTGCCAGCAGCCAAGAAGTGGTACCCCAGGGTTCACCCCTCCACTTT	CASSQEVVPQGSPLHF
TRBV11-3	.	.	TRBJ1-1	TGTGCCAGCACCTTTACCCAGGGGCGGCCTTTCTTT	CASTFTQGRPFF
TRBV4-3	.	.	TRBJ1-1	TGCGCCAGCAGCCAAGATAGAACGTCGAGGAAGCGTGAAGCTTTCTTT	CASSQDRTSRKREAFF
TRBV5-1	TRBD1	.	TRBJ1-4	TGCGCCAGCAGCAAGGACAGGGCCACTAATGAAAAACTGTTTTTT	CASSKDRATNEKLFF
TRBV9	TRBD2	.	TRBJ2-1	TGTGCCAGCAGCGCCCTGACTAGCGGGAGTGGGTACAATGAGCAGTTCTTC	CASSALTSGSGYNEQFF
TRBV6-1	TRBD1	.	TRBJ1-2	TGTGCCAGCAGTGAGGGGACAGGGGGCTATGGCTACACCTTC	CASSEGTGGYGYTF
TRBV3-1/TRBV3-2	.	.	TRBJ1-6	TGTGCCAGCAGCCAGGGGGGTTCGGCACCCCTCCACTTT	CASSQGGSAPLHF
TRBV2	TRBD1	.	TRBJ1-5	TGTGCCAGCAGAGAAGGACAGGGGGTCGATCAGCCCCAGCATTTT	CASREGQGVDQPQHF
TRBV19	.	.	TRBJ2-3	TGTGCCAGTAGATACGGGACTTCACAAGATACGCAGTATTTT	CASRYGTSQDTQYF
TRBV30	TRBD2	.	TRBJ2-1	TGTGCCTGGAGTCCGCTAGCGGGGGGTTCGACTGAGCAGTTCTTC	CAWSPLAGGSTEQFF
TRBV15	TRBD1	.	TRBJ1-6	TGTGCCACCAGCAGCATGACAGGGGGGGATTCACCCCTCCACTTT	CATSSMTGGDSPLHF
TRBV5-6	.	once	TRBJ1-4	TGTGCCAGCAGCTTGGTTGTGGACAGCGGGGTTCCCAATGAAAAACTGTTTTTT	CASSLVVDSGVPNEKLFF
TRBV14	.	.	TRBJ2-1	TGTGCCAGCAGCCTGGCCCCCACCGAGCAGTTCTTC	CASSLAPTEQFF
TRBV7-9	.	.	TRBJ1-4	TGTGCCAGCAGCTTAGGGCGGGGTCGTGACGAAAAACTGTTTTTT	CASSLGRGRDEKLFF
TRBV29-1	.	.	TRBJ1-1	TGCAGCGTTGAACGGTCAACGGGGGTCACTGAAGCTTTCTTT	CSVERSTGVTEAFF
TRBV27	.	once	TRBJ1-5	TGTGCCAGCAGTCCCACCCGGGGGAATCATCAGCCCCAGCATTTT	CASSPTRGNHQPQHF
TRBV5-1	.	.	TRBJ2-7	TGCGCCAGCAGCTTGTCGGACATGCAGTCCTACGAGCAGTACTTC	CASSLSDMQSYEQYF